Listed here are 14 T cell receptor beta chains from one sample, sequenced in a study of T cell responses to AZD1222 COVID-19 vaccine. The repertoire was sequenced with immunoSEQ multiplex PCR; TCRdb's copy has only in-frame clones and lacks some. This table holds roughly 30,000 clones, 89% found once. The material was peripheral blood, obtained on day 0 of AZD1222 vaccination. The receptors stem from an adult in good health.

The chain has TRBV5-5 and TRBJ2-7; 7 bases map to TRBD1. The CDR3 spans 14 residues. The germline gives CDR1 SGHKS, CDR2 YYEKEE (reference sequence). Germline trimming cut 1 base from V and 3 bases from J; bases unmatched to any gene: 4. CDR3 bases: TGTGCCAGCAGCTTGCAGGGGGTTGACTACGAGCAGTACTTC. The encoded protein is CASSLQGVDYEQYF.

A single count supports this clone. The gene calls are TRBV9 and TRBJ2-3, with D hard to call. This CDR3 has 15 amino acids. Germline loops: CDR1 SGDLS, CDR2 YYNGEE. Trimming pared 1 base from V and 2 bases from J, leaving 11 bases between. The DNA for the CDR3 is TGTGCCAGCAGCGTATCTCCCAGTCCCACAGATACGCAGTATTTT. Its translation is CASSVSPSPTDTQYF. The full variable domain, in which reference TRBV9 and TRBJ2-3 provide the parts outside the CDR3, is DSGVTQTPKHLITATGQRVTLRCSPRSGDLSVYWYQQSLDQGLQFLIQYYNGEERAKGNILERFSAQQFPDLHSELNLSSLELGDSALYFCASSVSPSPTDTQYFGPGTRLTVL.

V and J are TRBV10-1 and TRBJ2-1, with TRBD2 identical over 12 bases. The CDR3 contains 15 residues. Germline CDR1 reads WNHNN; CDR2 reads SYGVQD (reference sequence). The V segment lost 4 bases and the J segment 5 bases; nucleotides outside the gene matches: 3. The DNA of the CDR3 is TGCGCCAGCAGTGCGGGACTAGCGGGTCACAATGAGCAGTTCTTC. Translated, it gives CASSAGLAGHNEQFF.

The chain recombines TRBV2 with TRBJ1-1; D is possibly TRBD1 (6 bases). This CDR3 contains 12 residues. From germline, CDR1 is SNHLY and CDR2 FYNNEI. Deletions cut 4 bases from V and 4 bases from J, with 7 bases between. CDR3 in DNA: TGTGCCAGCAGTGCGGACAGCACTGAAGCTTTCTTT. Translating it yields CASSADSTEAFF.

The chain links TRBV19 to TRBJ2-1; no clear D gene. The ends were cut back, 6 bases at V and 10 bases at J, with 7 bases in the middle. Germline loops: CDR1 LNHDA, CDR2 SQIVND (reference sequence). CDR3 size: 10 residues. The CDR3 loop reads CASSSEEQFF. As DNA, the CDR3 is TGTGCCAGTAGCTCAGAAGAGCAGTTCTTC.

As regards this clone: At one of its ends the junction is not consistent with the germline gene, which may arise from a read error. V is TRBV6-2 or TRBV6-3 and J is TRBJ1-4; D not resolved. The germline CDR1 and CDR2 sequences are MNHEY and SVGEGT. The CDR3 length is 16 residues. CDR3 loop: CASSYTDPTRAENLFF. CDR3 in DNA: TGTGCCAGCAGTTACACCGACCCTACCCGAGCGGAAAACCTGTTTTTT.

This clone was counted a single time. The chain combines TRBV4-2 with TRBJ2-7; D tentatively reads TRBD1 or TRBD2 (7 bases each). Germline CDR1 LGHNA, CDR2 YNFKEQ. CDR3 length: 16 residues. Trimming left V 0 bases short and J 9 bases short, with 21 bases between. The CDR3 DNA sequence: TGTGCCAGCAGCCAAGATTGGTTAAGGGGGCGGGGGCTGCAGTACTTC. Its protein product is CASSQDWLRGRGLQYF.

V is TRBV7-9 and J is TRBJ2-2, with TRBD1 matching over 11 bases. The CDR3 runs to 16 residues. J lost 3 bases, V lost 3 bases, and 3 bases had no gene match. Germline values: CDR1 SEHNR, CDR2 FQNEAQ (reference sequence). The DNA of the CDR3 is TGTGCCAGCAGCTTTCCGGGACAGGGGGACACCGGGGAGCTGTTTTTT. Residues: CASSFPGQGDTGELFF.

The gene calls are TRBV3-1 (or the pseudogene TRBV3-2) and TRBJ2-1; no clear D. V was clipped by 3 bases and J by 1 base, with 7 bases between them. CDR3 size: 14 residues. Per germline, CDR1 LGHDT and CDR2 YNNKEL (reference sequence). DNA of the CDR3: TGTGCCAGCAGCCACAAACCGTCCTACAATGAGCAGTTCTTC. As protein: CASSHKPSYNEQFF.

This clone was observed a handful of times. V is TRBV5-1 and J is TRBJ1-3; tentative D call: TRBD1 (5 bases). The germline V gene encodes CDR1 SGHRS and CDR2 YFSETQ. The CDR3 consists of 16 residues. V was trimmed by 0 bases and J by 0 bases, leaving 10 bases between them. CDR3 DNA: TGCGCCAGCAGCTTGGAGGGACCGGACTCTGGAAACACCATATATTTT. The encoded protein is CASSLEGPDSGNTIYF. Looking up the rest from reference TRBV5-1 and TRBJ1-3 gives the full variable domain: KAGVTQTPRYLIKTRGQQVTLSCSPISGHRSVSWYQQTPGQGLQFLFEYFSETQRNKGNFPGRFSGRQFSNSRSEMNVSTLELGDSALYLCASSLEGPDSGNTIYFGEGSWLTVV.

The genes are TRBV6-5 and TRBJ1-2; D unclear. Per germline, CDR1 MNHEY and CDR2 SVGAGI. V lost 0 bases and J lost 5, with 10 bases in between. The CDR3 is made up of 14 amino acids. The CDR3 region has the DNA TGTGCCAGCAGTTACTCAGGGTCGCAGTATGGCTACACCTTC. Its translation: CASSYSGSQYGYTF.

The genes are TRBV9 and TRBJ2-1, with 8 positions matching TRBD1. This CDR3 comprises 19 residues. V shed 3 bases, J shed 0 bases, and the junction held 14 bases outside the gene matches. Germline V gene sequence: CDR1 SGDLS, CDR2 YYNGEE. The CDR3 loop is CASSGAVTGALGSYNEQFF. In DNA form, the CDR3 reads TGTGCCAGCAGCGGCGCGGTGACAGGGGCCCTGGGCTCCTACAATGAGCAGTTCTTC.

The J gene is TRBJ1-2, the V gene TRBV3-1 (or the pseudogene TRBV3-2); maybe TRBD1 (5 bases). Germline V gene data show CDR1 as LGHDT and CDR2 as YNNKEL (reference sequence). CDR3 size: 15 residues. Between the trimmed V and J ends, which lost 4 bases and 6 bases, there was a span of 18 bases. This CDR3 is CASSPDSAGSNGYTF. The CDR3 DNA reads as TGTGCCAGCAGCCCTGACTCCGCAGGGAGCAATGGCTACACCTTC.

The gene calls are TRBV19 and TRBJ2-7; no clear D gene. The CDR3 length is 14 residues. The V gene lost 3 bases and the J gene lost 6 bases, with 15 bases spanning the gap. CDR1 is LNHDA and CDR2 is SQIVND in the germline V gene (reference sequence). DNA of the CDR3: TGTGCCAGTAGTATTGCCCCCGGTTGGGGCGAGCAGTACTTC. This encodes CASSIAPGWGEQYF. Together with reference TRBV19 and TRBJ2-7, the CDR3 gives the full variable domain: DGGITQSPKYLFRKEGQNVTLSCEQNLNHDAMYWYRQDPGQGLRLIYYSQIVNDFQKGDIAEGYSVSREKKESFPLTVTSAQKNPTAFYLCASSIAPGWGEQYFGPGTRLTVT.